The 25 T cell receptor beta chains reported below all come from one sample, sequenced in a study of cytomegalovirus exposure and HLA in healthy donors. It was with 60 Vbeta and 13 Jbeta primers that the PCR ran. The data were produced by immunoSEQ multiplex PCR, yet TCRdb's version contains in-frame clones alone and is incomplete. Of 170,000 or so clones in the sample, 75% to 90% were seen once. The specimen was PBMCs. The receptors come from a boy under 18 in good health and CMV-seronegative.

The gene calls are TRBV6-1 and TRBJ1-2; D remains unclear. Germline V gene data show CDR1 as MNHNS and CDR2 as SASEGT. V was clipped by 3 bases and J by 8 bases, with 16 bases between them. The CDR3 extends over 14 amino acids. This chain's CDR3 is CASSDIGLSGGYTF. The CDR3 DNA is TGTGCCAGCAGTGACATCGGCCTTTCGGGAGGCTACACCTTC.

The chain couples TRBV19 to TRBJ1-1; perhaps TRBD1 as D (6 bases). This CDR3 is 16 amino acids long. Germline V gene lookup returns CDR1 LNHDA and CDR2 SQIVND (reference sequence). V lost 2 bases, J lost 0 bases, and 13 bases lay in between. CDR3 region: CASSIQGIDMNTEAFF. CDR3 DNA sequence: TGTGCCAGTAGTATACAGGGGATCGACATGAACACTGAAGCTTTCTTT.

J is TRBJ2-7 and V is TRBV11-3, with TRBD2 identical over 12 bases. The V gene end was trimmed by 5 bases and the J gene end by 6 bases; junction bases not matched to a gene: 11. Germline V gene sequence: CDR1 SGHNT, CDR2 YENEEA. This CDR3 region has 16 residues. Here the CDR3 reads CASSTRTSGEKGEQYF. CDR3 in DNA: TGTGCCAGCAGCACCAGGACTAGCGGGGAGAAGGGCGAGCAGTACTTC. The variable domain in full, completed from reference TRBV11-3 and TRBJ2-7, reads EAGVVQSPRYKIIEKKQPVAFWCNPISGHNTLYWYLQNLGQGPELLIRYENEEAVDDSQLPKDRFSAERLKGVDSTLKIQPAELGDSAVYLCASSTRTSGEKGEQYFGPGTRLTVT.

V is TRBV7-9 and J is TRBJ2-3; 7 bases agree with TRBD2. Germline V gene lookup returns CDR1 SEHNR and CDR2 FQNEAQ (reference sequence). Trimming took 3 bases from V and 2 from J; bases not matched to a gene: 8. CDR3 length: 16 amino acids. The CDR3 DNA is TGTGCCAGCAGCTTGGCCGGGCGGGGGTCCACAGATACGCAGTATTTT. Translating gives CASSLAGRGSTDTQYF.

The rearrangement uses TRBV11-2 and TRBJ2-7; D is undetermined. The V end was cut by 5 bases, the J end by 6 bases, with 17 bases between. CDR1 is SGHAT, CDR2 FQNNGV, per germline. This CDR3 has 14 residues. The CDR3 DNA sequence: TGTGCCAGCAGCCCACCGGGTCGCATCCTCGAGCAGTACTTC. It translates to CASSPPGRILEQYF.

This clone has only a few counts. This chain links TRBV9 with TRBJ1-2; 7 bases are a match to TRBD1. The CDR3 is made up of 13 amino acids. Germline CDR1 is SGDLS and CDR2 is YYNGEE. The junction had 7 bases not matched to a gene; V was cut back by 5 bases and J by 6 bases. The CDR3 DNA reads TGTGCCAGCAGGCCCGGGACAGCAAATGGCTACACCTTC. It encodes CASRPGTANGYTF.

The rearrangement links TRBV30 to TRBJ2-7; 7 bases match TRBD2. Germline CDR1 and CDR2: GTSNPN and SVGIG (reference sequence). J was trimmed by 2 bases and V by 8 bases; bases with no gene match: 12. The CDR3 sequence is 14 residues long. The CDR3 coding sequence is TGTGCCGGAGATCCCGGGACTAACCCCTACGAGCAGTACTTC. It encodes CAGDPGTNPYEQYF.

This chain links TRBV30 with TRBJ2-7; 12 nucleotides match TRBD1. The trim removed 5 bases at V and 8 bases at J, leaving 13 bases unmatched. Per germline, CDR1 GTSNPN and CDR2 SVGIG (reference sequence). The CDR3 spans 15 residues. The DNA of the CDR3 is TGTGCCTGGGGCTTTGCTCCGGGACAGGGGGCAAAGCAGTACTTC. Its protein product is CAWGFAPGQGAKQYF.

The chain joins TRBV5-1 to TRBJ2-3; 8 bases align to TRBD1. J gave up 4 bases and V 4 bases, and 11 bases lay outside the gene matches. This CDR3 spans 16 amino acids. The germline V gene encodes CDR1 SGHRS and CDR2 YFSETQ. CDR3 sequence: CASSPGQGGRSDTQYF. In DNA form, the CDR3 reads TGCGCCAGCAGCCCCGGACAGGGAGGTCGGTCAGATACGCAGTATTTT.

The genes are TRBV11-2 and TRBJ2-4; 12 bases align to TRBD2. The ends lost 6 bases at V and 3 bases at J; junction bases unmatched: 3. CDR1 is SGHAT and CDR2 is FQNNGV in the germline V gene. This CDR3 contains 15 residues. This CDR3 is CASRGLAGHKNIQYF. The CDR3 bases are TGTGCCAGCAGGGGACTAGCGGGTCACAAAAACATTCAGTACTTC.

Remarks on this clone: The same CDR3 arises from other DNA sequences in this sample as well. The chain recombines TRBV4-1 with TRBJ1-6; D is undetermined. Germline CDR1 is MGHRA and CDR2 is YSYEKL. The V and J ends lost 9 bases and 0 bases respectively, with 12 bases between them. The CDR3 length is 15 residues. The CDR3 region is CASSDGSSYNSPLHF. CDR3 coding DNA: TGCGCCAGTAGCGACGGGAGCTCCTATAATTCACCCCTCCACTTT.

V is TRBV7-2 and J is TRBJ2-5, with D perhaps matching TRBD2 (7 bases). V gave up 8 bases and J gave up 10 bases, with 20 bases separating them. Germline V gives CDR1 SGHTA, CDR2 FQGNSA. The CDR3 is 13 residues long. The CDR3 loop reads CASGLGGGPNQYF. CDR3 DNA sequence: TGTGCCAGCGGACTAGGGGGAGGGCCAAACCAGTACTTC.

This rearrangement joins TRBV4-1 to TRBJ1-4; D is uncertain. Per germline, CDR1 MGHRA and CDR2 YSYEKL. Trimming pared 6 bases from V and 3 bases from J, leaving 17 bases between. CDR3 length equals 16 residues. DNA for the CDR3: TGCGCCAGCAGTCCGGTTTTCGGGGTAGCTAATGAAAAACTGTTTTTT. It is translated as CASSPVFGVANEKLFF.

This clone appeared a single time. The chain links TRBV7-8 to TRBJ2-5, with 16 bases lining up with TRBD2. V lost 5 bases, J lost 6 bases, and 12 bases stayed unmatched. The CDR3 is made up of 18 amino acids. CDR1 and CDR2 from the germline V gene are SGHVS and FQNEAQ. The CDR3: CASSPGTSGRADMQTQYF. The CDR3 DNA reads TGTGCCAGCAGCCCGGGGACTAGCGGGAGGGCCGATATGCAGACCCAGTACTTC.

The genes are TRBV15 and TRBJ2-5; weak D call: TRBD1 (5 bases). The V and J ends lost 1 base and 3 bases respectively, with 9 bases between them. Germline assignment: CDR1 LNHNV and CDR2 YYDKDF (reference sequence). The CDR3 runs 14 residues. The CDR3 DNA is TGTGCCACCAGCAGAGTGTCGACAGAAGAGACCCAGTACTTC. Protein product: CATSRVSTEETQYF.

This sequence joins TRBV19 and TRBJ1-2, with a possible D match to TRBD1 (5 bases). The length of the CDR3 is 14 residues. Germline assignment: CDR1 LNHDA and CDR2 SQIVND (reference sequence). V was pared by 2 bases and J by 3 bases, with 10 bases between. The CDR3 region has the DNA TGTGCCAGTAGTATACGGGGGATCGACTATGGCTACACCTTC. It specifies CASSIRGIDYGYTF.

This chain joins TRBV4-1 and TRBJ2-1; the D gene is possibly TRBD1 (5 bases). The CDR3 sequence is 13 residues long. Germline V gene data show CDR1 as MGHRA and CDR2 as YSYEKL. Between the trimmed V and J ends, which lost 1 base and 7 bases, there was a span of 8 bases. Here the CDR3 reads CASSQVAGNEQFF. DNA of the CDR3: TGCGCCAGCAGCCAAGTGGCAGGGAATGAGCAGTTCTTC.

This clone has just one count. The chain carries TRBV6-5 and TRBJ1-2; 8 bases agree with TRBD1. Germline lookup yields CDR1 MNHEY and CDR2 SVGAGI. The CDR3 covers 13 residues. Unmatched junction bases numbered 10, after V lost 8 bases and J lost 8 bases. The DNA of the CDR3 is TGTGCCAGCGGTGGACAGGGCGAGGGGGGCTACACCTTC. It encodes CASGGQGEGGYTF.

The chain is built from TRBV5-1 and TRBJ1-1; D is ambiguous. Trimming took 0 bases from V and 4 from J, leaving 10 bases between them. Germline V gives CDR1 SGHRS, CDR2 YFSETQ. The CDR3 runs 14 residues. The CDR3 DNA is TGCGCCAGCAGCTTGGTATCGGGGAGCACTGAAGCTTTCTTT. It is translated as CASSLVSGSTEAFF.

The J gene is TRBJ1-1, the V gene TRBV5-4, with TRBD1 identical over 10 bases. The junction had 9 bases not matched to a gene; V was cut back by 6 bases and J by 7 bases. The CDR3 has 14 amino acids. Germline V gene sequence: CDR1 SGHNT, CDR2 YYREEE (reference sequence). The CDR3 DNA reads as TGTGCCAGCACATTCGGGACAGGGGCTGTTGAAGCTTTCTTT. It encodes CASTFGTGAVEAFF.

The CDR3 DNA follows: TGTGCCAGCAGTAAGCACAGGGGGCCTAATGAGCAGTTCTTC. Translating it yields CASSKHRGPNEQFF. The chain recombines TRBV27 with TRBJ2-1, with 9 bases identical to TRBD1. The CDR3 length is 14 residues. Germline CDR1 reads MNHEY; CDR2 reads SMNVEV (reference sequence). With V trimmed by 5 bases and J by 7 bases, 6 bases remained unmatched.

This clone was seen just once. CDR3 coding DNA: TGTGCCAGTAGTGTCATTCCCCATACGCAGTATTTT. It yields the protein CASSVIPHTQYF. The chain carries TRBV19 and TRBJ2-3; no firm D call. With 5 bases removed from V and 7 bases from J, the gap between germline ends came to 10 bases. CDR3 length: 12 residues. Looked up from germline, CDR1 is LNHDA and CDR2 is SQIVND (reference sequence).

V and J are TRBV2 and TRBJ1-5; 9 bases map to TRBD1. Germline CDR1 reads SNHLY; CDR2 reads FYNNEI. There are 18 residues in the CDR3. Unmatched junction bases numbered 15, after V lost 5 bases and J lost 4 bases. DNA of the CDR3: TGTGCCAGCAGTCTTACCCGGGACAGGGTAAAAAAGAATCAGCCCCAGCATTTT. This codes for CASSLTRDRVKKNQPQHF.

This sequence joins TRBV15 and TRBJ2-1, with D perhaps matching TRBD1 (6 bases). V was cut by 1 base and J by 10 bases, with 23 bases left in between. Germline V CDR1 and CDR2: LNHNV, YYDKDF (reference sequence). The CDR3 is made up of 17 amino acids. The CDR3 nucleotides read TGTGCCACCAGCAGAGCTCCAAGGGTCCGCCGCACAGGGGAGCAGTTCTTC. It yields the protein CATSRAPRVRRTGEQFF.

In its sample, this clone was seen once. V usage is TRBV10-3 and J usage is TRBJ1-2, with TRBD1 matching 7 bases. CDR1 is ENHRY and CDR2 is SYGVKD in the germline V gene. CDR3 size: 13 residues. V gave up 7 bases and J gave up 2 bases; unmatched junction bases: 4. In nucleotides, the CDR3 is TGTGCCATCAAGGGGACAGCCAACTATGGCTACACCTTC. Its protein is CAIKGTANYGYTF.